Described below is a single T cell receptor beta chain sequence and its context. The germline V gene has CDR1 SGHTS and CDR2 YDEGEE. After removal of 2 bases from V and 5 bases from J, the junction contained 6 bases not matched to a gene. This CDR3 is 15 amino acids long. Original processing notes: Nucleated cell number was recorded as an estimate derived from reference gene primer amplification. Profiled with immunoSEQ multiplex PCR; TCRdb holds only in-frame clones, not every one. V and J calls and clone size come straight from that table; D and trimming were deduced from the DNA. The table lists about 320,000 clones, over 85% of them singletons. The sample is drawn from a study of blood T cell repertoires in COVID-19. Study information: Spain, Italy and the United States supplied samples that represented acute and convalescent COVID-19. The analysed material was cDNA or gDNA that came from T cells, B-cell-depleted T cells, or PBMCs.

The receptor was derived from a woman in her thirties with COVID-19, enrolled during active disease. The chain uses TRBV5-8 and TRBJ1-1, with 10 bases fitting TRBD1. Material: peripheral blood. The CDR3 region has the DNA TGTGCCAGCAGCTTAGGACAGGGGGTAGGGACTGAAGCTTTCTTT. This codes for CASSLGQGVGTEAFF.